These 20 T cell receptor beta chains originate from one sample sequenced in a study of monozygotic twins with inflammatory bowel disease. TCRdb re-called the 5' RACE reads; every CDR3 protein appears as one record, without DNA. The repertoire table contains about 380,000 distinct CDR3 sequences. The sample comprised blood. The origin of the receptors is a human donor with ulcerative colitis or Crohn's disease, or a healthy co-twin of an affected twin (not recorded which).

The CDR3 sequence: CATSDGQGAVQETQYF. The chain couples TRBV24-1 to TRBJ2-5; TCRdb indicates TRBD1, and absent DNA this call remains unverified. The CDR3 has 16 amino acids. CDR1 and CDR2 (germline): KGHDR, SFDVKD.

The gene calls are TRBV15 and TRBJ2-3; with no DNA, the TCRdb D assignment of TRBD1 cannot be verified. The CDR3 is made up of 17 amino acids. Germline lookup yields CDR1 LNHNV and CDR2 YYDKDF (reference sequence). CDR3 loop: CATSRVSGGQPTDTQYF.

The genes are TRBV18 and TRBJ1-1; TCRdb lists TRBD1, though no DNA is available to test this call. The CDR3 has 13 amino acids. Germline assignment: CDR1 KGHSH and CDR2 LQKENI. CDR3 amino acids: CASSRGQNTEAFF. Based on the CDR3 plus reference TRBV18 and TRBJ1-1, the full variable domain is NAGVMQNPRHLVRRRGQEARLRCSPMKGHSHVYWYRQLPEEGLKFMVYLQKENIIDESGMPKERFSAEFPKEGPSILRIQQVVRGDSAAYFCASSRGQNTEAFFGQGTRLTVV.

V is TRBV4-1 and J is TRBJ2-1; the D gene TCRdb calls, TRBD1, cannot be checked with no DNA. The CDR3 has 15 residues. Germline V lookup: CDR1 MGHRA, CDR2 YSYEKL. CDR3 sequence reads: CASSQDPGAYNEQFF.

The chain joins TRBV20-1 to TRBJ1-6; checking the TCRdb D call of TRBD1 is not possible without DNA. From germline, CDR1 is DFQATT and CDR2 SNEGSKA (reference sequence). The CDR3 sequence is 16 residues long. CDR3 sequence reads: CSARDIRDGESSPLHF.

The chain combines TRBV6-2 or TRBV6-3 with TRBJ2-1. This CDR3 spans 16 amino acids. CDR1 and CDR2 (germline): MNHEY, SVGEGT. Here the CDR3 reads CASSPTWGSSYNEQFF.

The genes are TRBV5-1 and TRBJ2-7. There are 14 residues in the CDR3. CDR1 SGHRS and CDR2 YFSETQ come from the germline V gene. The CDR3 here is CASSFPTDSYEQYF.

CDR3 sequence: CASSERTTDLYNEQFF. The rearrangement uses TRBV4-1 and TRBJ2-1; TCRdb designates TRBD2, a call that cannot be tested without DNA. In germline, CDR1 is MGHRA, CDR2 YSYEKL. The CDR3 extends over 16 amino acids.

The chain has TRBV5-1 and TRBJ2-3; the TCRdb call, TRBD2, lacks DNA for checking. The germline V gene has CDR1 SGHRS and CDR2 YFSETQ. This CDR3 is built from 18 residues. This CDR3 reads CASSPLPGTSGGVDTQYF.

The rearrangement links TRBV4-1 to TRBJ1-5; the TCRdb D gene call, TRBD1, has no DNA to confirm it. Germline values: CDR1 MGHRA, CDR2 YSYEKL. CDR3 length equals 13 residues. CDR3 protein: CASSQRGLEAQHF.

The V call is TRBV24-1, the J call TRBJ2-2; the TRBD1 assignment by TCRdb is unverifiable without DNA. CDR1 KGHDR and CDR2 SFDVKD come from the germline V gene. The CDR3 has 18 amino acids. The CDR3 spells CATSDHPGQISNTGELFF.

V is TRBV20-1 and J is TRBJ2-5; TCRdb's D gene call, TRBD2, goes unchecked for lack of DNA. Germline V gene sequence: CDR1 DFQATT, CDR2 SNEGSKA (reference sequence). The CDR3 spans 15 residues. CDR3 sequence reads: CSATDQTSGVETQYF.

The chain has TRBV5-1 and TRBJ2-3; TCRdb's D call, TRBD2, is unchecked because there is no DNA. The CDR3 runs to 15 residues. Germline-derived CDR1 and CDR2 are SGHRS and YFSETQ. CDR3 region: CASSYGTSDTDTQYF. Filled out from reference TRBV5-1 and TRBJ2-3, the complete variable domain reads KAGVTQTPRYLIKTRGQQVTLSCSPISGHRSVSWYQQTPGQGLQFLFEYFSETQRNKGNFPGRFSGRQFSNSRSEMNVSTLELGDSALYLCASSYGTSDTDTQYFGPGTRLTVL.

The gene calls are TRBV5-1 and TRBJ1-2; there is no DNA to check the TCRdb D call of TRBD1. Germline V lookup: CDR1 SGHRS, CDR2 YFSETQ. This CDR3 region has 13 residues. The CDR3 sequence is CASSSGAHYGYTF.

The chain recombines TRBV9 with TRBJ2-5; TCRdb picks TRBD1, but there is no DNA to check that call. Germline V gene lookup returns CDR1 SGDLS and CDR2 YYNGEE. The CDR3 has 15 residues. CDR3 region: CASSAPGTPQETQYF.

The rearrangement joins TRBV5-1 to TRBJ2-7; with no DNA, the TCRdb D assignment of TRBD1 cannot be verified. The CDR3 is 13 amino acids. Per the germline V gene, CDR1 is SGHRS and CDR2 is YFSETQ. This CDR3 reads CASTVESSYEQYF.

This chain joins TRBV20-1 and TRBJ2-3; lacking DNA, the TRBD1 call made by TCRdb goes unchecked. CDR1 and CDR2 from the germline V gene are DFQATT and SNEGSKA (reference sequence). This CDR3 contains 14 residues. CDR3 amino acids: CSASPWGGPDTQYF.

CDR3: CATSGSTGQGTYEQYF. The chain combines TRBV24-1 with TRBJ2-7; TCRdb names TRBD1, which stays unverified in the absence of DNA. Germline V CDR1 and CDR2: KGHDR, SFDVKD. The CDR3 covers 16 residues.

The chain is built from TRBV13 and TRBJ2-7; absent DNA, TCRdb's TRBD1 call cannot be checked. Germline V gives CDR1 PRHDT, CDR2 FYEKMQ (reference sequence). CDR3 length equals 18 residues. The CDR3 spells CASSLPPPGQGRSHEQYF.

The chain couples TRBV3-1 to TRBJ1-1. Germline V gives CDR1 LGHDT, CDR2 YNNKEL (reference sequence). The length of the CDR3 is 13 residues. The chain's CDR3 is CASTRAVNTEAFF.